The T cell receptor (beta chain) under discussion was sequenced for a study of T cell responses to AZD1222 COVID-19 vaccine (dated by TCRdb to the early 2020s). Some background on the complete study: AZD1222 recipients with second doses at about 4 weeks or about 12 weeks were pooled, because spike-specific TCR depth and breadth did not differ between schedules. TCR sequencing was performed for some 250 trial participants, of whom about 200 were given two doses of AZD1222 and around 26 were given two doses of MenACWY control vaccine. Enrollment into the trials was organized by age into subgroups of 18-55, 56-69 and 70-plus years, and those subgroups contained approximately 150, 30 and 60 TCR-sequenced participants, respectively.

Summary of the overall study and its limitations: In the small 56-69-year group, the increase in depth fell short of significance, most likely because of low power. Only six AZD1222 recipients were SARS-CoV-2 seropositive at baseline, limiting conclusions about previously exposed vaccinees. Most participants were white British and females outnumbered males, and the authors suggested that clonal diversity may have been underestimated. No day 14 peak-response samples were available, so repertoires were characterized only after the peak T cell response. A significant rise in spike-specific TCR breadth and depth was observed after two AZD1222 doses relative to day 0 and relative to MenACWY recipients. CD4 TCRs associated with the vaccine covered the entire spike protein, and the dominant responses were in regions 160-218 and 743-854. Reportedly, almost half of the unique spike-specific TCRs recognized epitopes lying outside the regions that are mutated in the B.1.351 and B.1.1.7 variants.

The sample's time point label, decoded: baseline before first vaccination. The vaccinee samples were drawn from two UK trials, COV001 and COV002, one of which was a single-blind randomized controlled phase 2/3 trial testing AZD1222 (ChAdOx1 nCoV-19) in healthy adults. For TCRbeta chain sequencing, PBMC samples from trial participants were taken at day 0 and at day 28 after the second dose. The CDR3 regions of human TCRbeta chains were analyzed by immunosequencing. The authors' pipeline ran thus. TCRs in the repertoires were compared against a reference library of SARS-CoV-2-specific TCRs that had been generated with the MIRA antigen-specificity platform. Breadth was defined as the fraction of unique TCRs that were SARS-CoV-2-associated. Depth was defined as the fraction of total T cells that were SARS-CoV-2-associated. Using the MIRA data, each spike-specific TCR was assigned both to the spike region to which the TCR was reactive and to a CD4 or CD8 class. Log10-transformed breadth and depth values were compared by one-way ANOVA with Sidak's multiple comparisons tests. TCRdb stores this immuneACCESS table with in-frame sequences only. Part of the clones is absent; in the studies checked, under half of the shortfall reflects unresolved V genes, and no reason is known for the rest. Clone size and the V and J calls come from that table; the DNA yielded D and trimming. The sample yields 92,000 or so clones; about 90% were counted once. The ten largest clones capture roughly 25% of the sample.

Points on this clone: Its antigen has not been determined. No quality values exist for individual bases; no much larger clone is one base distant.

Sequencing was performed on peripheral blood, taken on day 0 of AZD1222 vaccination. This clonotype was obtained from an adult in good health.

The nucleotide sequence reads TGCAGCGTTGAAGGTCGCAGGGGTTACGAGCAGTACTTC. This sequence encodes CSVEGRRGYEQYF. The chain joins TRBV29-1 to TRBJ2-7, and perhaps TRBD1 as D gene, on 6 matching bases. Including the terminal cysteine and phenylalanine, the CDR3 comprises 13 residues. The entry retains the CDR3 DNA only, 39 bases that are in frame from base 1. The V and J ends are trimmed by 1 base and 4 bases, leaving 11 bases between them. The germline V gene gives CDR1 as SQVTM and CDR2 as ANQGSEA.